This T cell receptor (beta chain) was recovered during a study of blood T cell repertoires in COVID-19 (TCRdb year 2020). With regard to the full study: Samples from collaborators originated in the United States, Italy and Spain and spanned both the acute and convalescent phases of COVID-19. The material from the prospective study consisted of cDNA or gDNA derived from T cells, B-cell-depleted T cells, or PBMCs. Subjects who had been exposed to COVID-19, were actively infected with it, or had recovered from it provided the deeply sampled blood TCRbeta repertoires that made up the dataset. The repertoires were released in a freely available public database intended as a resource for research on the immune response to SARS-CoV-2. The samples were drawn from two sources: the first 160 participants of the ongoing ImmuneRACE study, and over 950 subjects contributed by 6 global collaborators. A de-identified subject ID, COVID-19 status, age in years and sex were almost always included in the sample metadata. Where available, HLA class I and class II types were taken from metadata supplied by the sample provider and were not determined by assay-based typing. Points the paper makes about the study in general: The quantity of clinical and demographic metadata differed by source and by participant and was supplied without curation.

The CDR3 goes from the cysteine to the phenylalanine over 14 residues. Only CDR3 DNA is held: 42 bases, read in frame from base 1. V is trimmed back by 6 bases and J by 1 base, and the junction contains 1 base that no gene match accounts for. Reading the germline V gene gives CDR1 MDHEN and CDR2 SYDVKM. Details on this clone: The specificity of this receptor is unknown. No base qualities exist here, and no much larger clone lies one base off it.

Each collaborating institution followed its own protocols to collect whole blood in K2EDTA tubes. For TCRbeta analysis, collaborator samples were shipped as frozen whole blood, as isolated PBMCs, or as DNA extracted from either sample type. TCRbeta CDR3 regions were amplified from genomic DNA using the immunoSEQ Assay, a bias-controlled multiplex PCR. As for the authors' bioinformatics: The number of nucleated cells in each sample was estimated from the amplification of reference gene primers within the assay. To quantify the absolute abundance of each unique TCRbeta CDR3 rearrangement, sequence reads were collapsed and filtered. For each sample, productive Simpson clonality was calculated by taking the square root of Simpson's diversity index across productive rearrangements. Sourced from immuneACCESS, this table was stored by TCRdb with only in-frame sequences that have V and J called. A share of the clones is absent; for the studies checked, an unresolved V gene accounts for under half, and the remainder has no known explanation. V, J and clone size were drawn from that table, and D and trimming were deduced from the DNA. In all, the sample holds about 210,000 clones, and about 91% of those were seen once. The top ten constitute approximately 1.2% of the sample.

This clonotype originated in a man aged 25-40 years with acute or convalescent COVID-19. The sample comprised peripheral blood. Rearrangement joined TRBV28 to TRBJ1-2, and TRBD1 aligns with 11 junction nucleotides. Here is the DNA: TGTGCCAGCAGAGGGACAGGGGGTAACTATGGCTACACCTTC. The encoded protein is CASRGTGGNYGYTF.